The 20 T cell receptor beta chains below all came from one sample that was sequenced in a study of CD8+ T cells in alopecia areata. Extraction and reverse transcription of RNA yielded cDNA as the sequencing template. Sequenced by immunoSEQ multiplex PCR; TCRdb stores in-frame clones only, minus some. Here the sample spans over 80,000 clones, 40% to 50% being singletons. Treatment meaning: oral pan-JAK inhibitor, 5-10 mg twice daily. The material sequenced was CD8+ T cells sorted from blood, taken at week 24, from a patient treated with tofacitinib. These receptors were collected from a human donor with alopecia areata.

This chain joins TRBV7-2 and TRBJ2-1; 8 nucleotides align to TRBD2. CDR3 length: 14 residues. Germline-derived CDR1 and CDR2 are SGHTA and FQGNSA. V shed 6 bases, J shed 8 bases, and the junction held 9 bases outside the gene matches. The CDR3: CASSEPGLGYEQFF. In DNA, the CDR3 is TGTGCCAGCAGTGAGCCGGGACTAGGCTATGAGCAGTTCTTC.

V usage is TRBV29-1 and J usage is TRBJ2-5; TRBD1 matches 10 bases. V was pared by 3 bases and J by 5 bases, with 0 bases of the junction left unmatched. This CDR3 is built from 12 residues. Germline V gives CDR1 SQVTM, CDR2 ANQGSEA. CDR3 nucleotide sequence: TGCAGCGTTGAGGGACAGGGGGAGACCCAGTACTTC. Amino acid sequence: CSVEGQGETQYF.

The chain couples TRBV7-2 to TRBJ2-7; tentatively, D is TRBD2 (6 bases). CDR3 size: 18 residues. Per germline, CDR1 SGHTA and CDR2 FQGNSA. The V end lost 5 bases, the J end lost 3 bases, and 26 bases lay between the germline ends. CDR3 protein: CASSLMILAGTADYEQYF. CDR3 nucleotides: TGTGCCAGCAGCCTAATGATTTTAGCCGGGACTGCTGACTACGAGCAGTACTTC.

This clone has only a few counts. V usage is TRBV7-8 and J usage is TRBJ2-1, with 7 bases that match TRBD2. The CDR3 is 16 amino acids. Germline CDR1 and CDR2: SGHVS and FQNEAQ. V trimming: 1 base; J trimming: 2 bases; junction bases outside the gene matches: 5. The CDR3 reads CASSLGIGRPYNEQFF. The DNA for the CDR3 is TGTGCCAGCAGCTTAGGTATCGGGAGGCCCTACAATGAGCAGTTCTTC.

This clone has only a few counts. The chain combines TRBV28 with TRBJ2-7; no clear D gene. Trimming left V 5 bases short and J 1 base short, with 3 bases between. This CDR3 has 11 residues. Germline V lookup: CDR1 MDHEN, CDR2 SYDVKM. The DNA of the CDR3 is TGTGCCAGCAGTGGGTCCTACGAGCAGTACTTC. This gives the protein CASSGSYEQYF.

The V gene is TRBV2, the J gene TRBJ2-2; weak D call: TRBD1 (5 bases). The germline gives CDR1 SNHLY, CDR2 FYNNEI. The ends were cut back, 7 bases at V and 5 bases at J, with 11 bases in the middle. The CDR3 has 13 amino acids. The CDR3 is CASTYPGTGELFF. CDR3 coding DNA: TGTGCCAGCACCTACCCAGGGACCGGGGAGCTGTTTTTT.

The chain recombines TRBV4-1 with TRBJ2-1; possibly TRBD1 for D (6 bases). Germline assignment: CDR1 MGHRA and CDR2 YSYEKL. The CDR3 totals 13 residues. The V end lost 2 bases, the J end lost 8 bases, and 10 bases lay between the germline ends. The CDR3 protein is CASSQRRGYEQFF. CDR3 sequence (DNA): TGCGCCAGCAGCCAACGCAGGGGCTATGAGCAGTTCTTC.

About this clone: At one end the junction does not follow the germline gene, possibly because of a read error. The chain joins TRBV15 to TRBJ2-6, with TRBD2 identical over 7 bases. The CDR3 runs to 17 residues. Germline-derived CDR1 and CDR2 are LNHNV and YYDKDF (reference sequence). The CDR3, as DNA: TGTGCCACCAGCAGAGGAGGCGGGAGCTCTGGGGCCAACGTCCCGACTTTC. This sequence encodes CATSRGGGSSGANVPTF.

This chain links TRBV9 with TRBJ1-2; D unclear. Germline CDR1 reads SGDLS; CDR2 reads YYNGEE. The V end lost 3 bases, the J end lost 13 bases, and 10 bases lay between the germline ends. This CDR3 contains 10 residues. The DNA for the CDR3 is TGTGCCAGCAGCGCCGACCGGATCACCTTC. Translating it yields CASSADRITF.

The chain employs TRBV7-9 and TRBJ2-7, with 10 bases matching TRBD1. The CDR3 runs 14 residues. CDR1 SEHNR and CDR2 FQNEAQ come from the germline V gene (reference sequence). Trimming removed 5 bases from V and 4 bases from J; junction bases left unmatched: 5. The CDR3 loop is CASSQTGGAYEQYF. As DNA, the CDR3 is TGTGCCAGCAGCCAGACAGGGGGCGCGTACGAGCAGTACTTC.

The rearrangement links TRBV14 to TRBJ2-2, with 9 bases that match TRBD1. J was trimmed by 4 bases and V by 6 bases; bases with no gene match: 6. The germline CDR1 and CDR2 sequences are SGHDN and FVKESK. This CDR3 comprises 15 residues. The CDR3 region has the DNA TGTGCCAGCAGATCGGAACAGGGGGCCACCGGGGAGCTGTTTTTT. As protein: CASRSEQGATGELFF. The whole variable domain, remainder taken from reference TRBV14 and TRBJ2-2, is EAGVTQFPSHSVIEKGQTVTLRCDPISGHDNLYWYRRVMGKEIKFLLHFVKESKQDESGMPNNRFLAERTGGTYSTLKVQPAELEDSGVYFCASRSEQGATGELFFGEGSRLTVL.

CDR3 region: CASSLEKGNEQFF. Written as DNA, the CDR3 is TGTGCCAGCAGCTTAGAAAAAGGCAATGAGCAGTTCTTC. V is TRBV7-9 and J is TRBJ2-1, with D unresolved. This CDR3 is built from 13 residues. V shed 1 base and J shed 6 bases, with 7 bases lying between them. Germline V lookup: CDR1 SEHNR, CDR2 FQNEAQ (reference sequence). Full variable domain (outside the CDR3, taken from reference TRBV7-9 and TRBJ2-1): DTGVSQNPRHKITKRGQNVTFRCDPISEHNRLYWYRQTLGQGPEFLTYFQNEAQLEKSRLLSDRFSAERPKGSFSTLEIQRTEQGDSAMYLCASSLEKGNEQFFGPGTRLTVL.

The CDR3 loop reads CASSLWSSGSYEQFF. In nucleotides, the CDR3 is TGTGCCAGCAGCTTATGGTCTAGCGGGAGCTATGAGCAGTTCTTC. The chain joins TRBV11-2 to TRBJ2-1; TRBD2 matches at 10 bases. Germline CDR1 and CDR2: SGHAT and FQNNGV. This CDR3 is 15 amino acids long. The V and J ends lost 2 bases and 8 bases, in that order; junction bases with no gene match: 6.

The gene calls are TRBV6-5 and TRBJ2-1; a possible D gene is TRBD1 (5 bases). The V and J ends lost 4 bases and 5 bases respectively, with 9 bases between them. From germline, CDR1 is MNHEY and CDR2 SVGAGI. CDR3 length equals 13 residues. As DNA, the CDR3 is TGTGCCAGCAGTTGGGGCGTGGACAATGAGCAGTTCTTC. Amino acids: CASSWGVDNEQFF.

The chain links TRBV4-1 to TRBJ1-3, with D possibly matching TRBD1 (6 bases). Trimming took off 1 base at V and 2 bases at J, with 9 bases between the two ends. There are 15 residues in the CDR3. Germline V CDR1 and CDR2: MGHRA, YSYEKL. The CDR3 protein is CASSQVSGAGNTIYF. DNA of the CDR3: TGCGCCAGCAGCCAAGTATCAGGGGCTGGAAACACCATATATTTT.

This clone was seen a few times. This chain joins TRBV7-2 and TRBJ2-2, with D hard to call. CDR1 SGHTA and CDR2 FQGNSA come from the germline V gene. The CDR3 length is 13 residues. The V and J ends lost 6 bases and 6 bases respectively, with 11 bases between them. For the CDR3, the DNA is TGTGCCAGCAGAAAGGCCCGTGCCGGGGAGCTGTTTTTT. Translation gives CASRKARAGELFF.

This clone was picked up one time. This rearrangement joins TRBV13 to TRBJ2-3; TRBD1 aligns across 9 bases. Germline-derived CDR1 and CDR2 are PRHDT and FYEKMQ (reference sequence). There are 15 residues in the CDR3. Unmatched junction bases numbered 8, after V lost 5 bases and J lost 5 bases. CDR3 loop: CASSPRDREVDTQYF. CDR3 DNA: TGTGCCAGCAGCCCCCGGGACAGGGAAGTAGATACGCAGTATTTT.

The V call is TRBV4-1, the J call TRBJ1-1; 9 bases are shared with TRBD1. V trimming: 4 bases; J trimming: 2 bases; junction bases outside the gene matches: 5. Per germline, CDR1 MGHRA and CDR2 YSYEKL. The CDR3 length is 15 residues. CDR3 coding DNA: TGCGCCAGCAGCCCTCGGACAGGGGAAAACACTGAAGCTTTCTTT. It yields the protein CASSPRTGENTEAFF.

The rearrangement uses TRBV9 and TRBJ1-2; 9 bases fit TRBD1. This CDR3 has 14 residues. The ends lost 5 bases at V and 0 bases at J; junction bases unmatched: 2. Germline-derived CDR1 and CDR2 are SGDLS and YYNGEE. The CDR3 DNA reads as TGTGCCAGCAGGGGACAGGGAGCTAACTATGGCTACACCTTC. This encodes CASRGQGANYGYTF.

The chain has TRBV11-2 and TRBJ2-7; 11 bases agree with TRBD2. Germline loops: CDR1 SGHAT, CDR2 FQNNGV. V was clipped by 5 bases and J by 4 bases; unmatched bases: 10. CDR3 length equals 16 residues. The CDR3 DNA is TGTGCCAGCAGCCAATCTAGCGGGAGGTCGGGATACGAGCAGTACTTC. It translates to CASSQSSGRSGYEQYF. Together with reference TRBV11-2 and TRBJ2-7, the CDR3 gives the full variable domain: EAGVAQSPRYKIIEKRQSVAFWCNPISGHATLYWYQQILGQGPKLLIQFQNNGVVDDSQLPKDRFSAERLKGVDSTLKIQPAKLEDSAVYLCASSQSSGRSGYEQYFGPGTRLTVT.